Presented here are 21 T cell receptor beta chains from one specimen sequenced in a study of blood T cell repertoires in COVID-19. Repertoires were generated with immunoSEQ multiplex PCR, while TCRdb's copy carries only in-frame clones and drops some. The repertoire holds 150,000 to 200,000 clones, with roughly 90% as singletons. The sequenced sample consisted of PBMCs or T cells enriched from blood (not recorded which). The receptors derive from a woman under 30 who had recovered from COVID-19.

The J gene is TRBJ1-6, the V gene TRBV5-4; D is possibly TRBD1 (6 bases). The CDR3 has 19 amino acids. V lost 0 bases and J lost 1, with 17 bases in between. The germline V gene encodes CDR1 SGHNT and CDR2 YYREEE (reference sequence). The CDR3 loop reads CASSLGGGPRNSYNSPLHF. CDR3 in DNA: TGTGCCAGCAGCTTGGGCGGGGGCCCCAGAAATTCCTATAATTCACCCCTCCACTTT.

The genes are TRBV13 and TRBJ2-5; tentatively, D is TRBD1 (6 bases). CDR1 and CDR2 from the germline V gene are PRHDT and FYEKMQ (reference sequence). CDR3 length equals 15 residues. Trimming removed 5 bases at V and 5 bases at J, with 18 bases between. The CDR3 sequence: CASSGKMYREETQYF. Here the CDR3 DNA reads TGTGCCAGCAGCGGCAAAATGTACAGGGAGGAGACCCAGTACTTC.

The rearrangement links TRBV5-1 to TRBJ2-7; D is ambiguous. The CDR3 consists of 13 residues. Per germline, CDR1 SGHRS and CDR2 YFSETQ. Trimming pared 1 base from V and 2 bases from J, leaving 7 bases between. The CDR3 DNA reads as TGCGCCAGCAGCTTGACAACAGCCTACGAGCAGTACTTC. Translating gives CASSLTTAYEQYF.

The J gene is TRBJ1-1, the V gene TRBV5-1; 9 bases map to TRBD1. CDR3 length: 16 amino acids. V shed 3 bases and J 5 bases; nucleotides not matched to a gene: 11. Germline V lookup: CDR1 SGHRS, CDR2 YFSETQ. DNA of the CDR3: TGCGCCAGCAGCTACCCTCGGACAGGGGAAGGAACTGAAGCTTTCTTT. It is translated as CASSYPRTGEGTEAFF.

The chain links TRBV6-6 to TRBJ1-5; D unclear. CDR1 and CDR2 (germline): MNHNY, SVGAGI (reference sequence). The CDR3 loop spans 13 amino acids. Between the trimmed V and J ends, which lost 7 bases and 3 bases, there was a span of 10 bases. The CDR3 DNA reads as TGTGCCAGCACCCCCGGGGTCAATCAGCCCCAGCATTTT. Translated, it gives CASTPGVNQPQHF.

This chain uses TRBV10-1 with TRBJ2-1; perhaps TRBD1 as D (6 bases). Trimming left V 3 bases short and J 7 bases short, with 28 bases between. The CDR3 extends over 19 amino acids. Germline loops: CDR1 WNHNN, CDR2 SYGVQD (reference sequence). The CDR3 DNA reads as TGCGCCAGCAGTGACCCGGGACAAGGCCCTATTCGTCCGATTAATGAGCAGTTCTTC. Protein: CASSDPGQGPIRPINEQFF.

The chain has TRBV27 and TRBJ1-2; no firm D call. The CDR3 sequence is 15 residues long. The V gene lost 8 bases and the J gene lost 4 bases, with 20 bases spanning the gap. CDR1 is MNHEY and CDR2 is SMNVEV in the germline V gene (reference sequence). The CDR3 here is CASHPGSPVLYGYTF. CDR3 nucleotides: TGTGCCAGCCATCCGGGGTCCCCCGTGCTCTATGGCTACACCTTC.

This clone is a singleton in its sample. The chain combines TRBV2 with TRBJ1-1; D gene unclear. Germline V gene sequence: CDR1 SNHLY, CDR2 FYNNEI. V lost 5 bases and J 5 bases, leaving 6 bases between the germline ends. This CDR3 is 11 amino acids long. The CDR3 loop is CASSPKTEAFF. CDR3 sequence (DNA): TGTGCCAGCAGTCCAAAAACTGAAGCTTTCTTT.

This clone was counted a single time. This chain links TRBV4-2 with TRBJ1-5, with 7 bases fitting TRBD1. The CDR3 covers 16 residues. V was pared by 0 bases and J by 0 bases, with 2 bases of the junction left unmatched. Germline V CDR1 and CDR2: LGHNA, YNFKEQ. This CDR3 is CASSQDTGVSNQPQHF. In DNA, the CDR3 is TGTGCCAGCAGCCAAGATACAGGGGTTAGCAATCAGCCCCAGCATTTT.

The chain combines TRBV7-9 with TRBJ2-2, with D perhaps TRBD2 (5 bases). Germline V gene lookup returns CDR1 SEHNR and CDR2 FQNEAQ (reference sequence). The CDR3 is made up of 14 amino acids. Trimming left V 4 bases short and J 6 bases short, with 12 bases between. As DNA, the CDR3 is TGTGCCAGCAGCTGGGGAACAGCGGCCGGGGAGCTGTTTTTT. This gives the protein CASSWGTAAGELFF.

The gene calls are TRBV19 and TRBJ1-6, with TRBD1 identical over 9 bases. The CDR3 is 17 amino acids. CDR1 is LNHDA and CDR2 is SQIVND in the germline V gene (reference sequence). The ends lost 5 bases at V and 2 bases at J; junction bases unmatched: 7. CDR3 sequence (DNA): TGTGCCAGTAGTTCTCCGGGACAGGGCCCCTATAATTCACCCCTCCACTTT. It yields the protein CASSSPGQGPYNSPLHF.

The J gene is TRBJ1-5, the V gene TRBV2; possible D gene TRBD1, 6 bases. The V gene's germline CDR1 is SNHLY and CDR2 FYNNEI. The CDR3 is made up of 13 amino acids. V was shortened by 4 bases and J by 8 bases, with 12 bases between the two germline ends. CDR3 region: CASSAGGREPQHF. In DNA form, the CDR3 reads TGTGCCAGCAGTGCGGGGGGCAGGGAGCCCCAGCATTTT.

The CDR3 region is CASSVSGAGAYGYTF. The CDR3 nucleotides read TGTGCCAGCAGCGTGTCAGGGGCGGGGGCCTATGGCTACACCTTC. The chain links TRBV9 to TRBJ1-2; TRBD1 might be the D (6 bases). Trimming removed 2 bases from V and 4 bases from J, with 15 bases in between. The CDR3 runs to 15 residues. CDR1 and CDR2 (germline): SGDLS, YYNGEE.

This clone was seen more than once but under ten times. The V and J genes are TRBV2 and TRBJ1-5, with unresolved D. This CDR3 is built from 14 residues. Germline CDR1 is SNHLY and CDR2 is FYNNEI. Between the trimmed V and J ends, which lost 6 bases and 2 bases, there was a span of 11 bases. DNA of the CDR3: TGTGCCAGCAGGGCGGATACGCGCAATCAGCCCCAGCATTTT. Translating gives CASRADTRNQPQHF.

The J gene is TRBJ1-3, the V gene TRBV28; TRBD1 is a possible D gene (6 bases). There are 16 residues in the CDR3. CDR1 and CDR2 (germline): MDHEN, SYDVKM. Between the trimmed V and J ends, which lost 2 bases and 4 bases, there was a span of 15 bases. CDR3 in amino acids: CASSLTPTGSGNTIYF. CDR3 in DNA: TGTGCCAGCAGTTTAACCCCTACAGGGTCCGGAAACACCATATATTTT.

The chain uses TRBV24-1 and TRBJ1-2; D may be TRBD1 (6 bases). The CDR3 sequence is 15 residues long. Trimming cost V 4 bases and J 5 bases, with 16 bases left between them. Germline lookup yields CDR1 KGHDR and CDR2 SFDVKD. In nucleotides, the CDR3 is TGTGCCACCAGTGAACTGACAGGACCGGTTTATGGCTACACCTTC. Its translation: CATSELTGPVYGYTF.

The chain joins TRBV24-1 to TRBJ1-2, with 9 bases that match TRBD1. From germline, CDR1 is KGHDR and CDR2 SFDVKD. CDR3 length: 14 residues. V gave up 10 bases and J gave up 7 bases; unmatched junction bases: 12. CDR3 nucleotides: TGTGCCACGCAAAGGACAGGGGATTTTGGTGGCTACACCTTC. It codes for CATQRTGDFGGYTF.

The chain uses TRBV7-8 and TRBJ1-1; maybe TRBD1 (6 bases). CDR1 and CDR2 (germline): SGHVS, FQNEAQ. The CDR3 totals 16 residues. The V and J ends lost 3 bases and 1 base respectively, with 15 bases between them. In DNA, the CDR3 is TGTGCCAGCAGCTTTCAGGGGAATAGGGCGAACACTGAAGCTTTCTTT. Its translation is CASSFQGNRANTEAFF.

The CDR3 nucleotides read TGTGCCAGGGGTGCGGCCGTCTCCAATGAGCAGTTCTTC. It encodes CARGAAVSNEQFF. The chain uses TRBV30 and TRBJ2-1; D may be TRBD1 (5 bases). Trimming removed 8 bases at V and 6 bases at J, with 17 bases between. Per germline, CDR1 GTSNPN and CDR2 SVGIG (reference sequence). The CDR3 extends over 13 amino acids.

This CDR3 reads CASSPAGANTEAFF. DNA of the CDR3: TGCGCCAGCAGCCCCGCTGGGGCTAACACTGAAGCTTTCTTT. The chain recombines TRBV5-1 with TRBJ1-1, with D possibly TRBD1 on 5 matching bases. Trimming shortened V by 4 bases and J by 2 bases, and 12 bases separated the two germline ends. The CDR3 length is 14 residues. The germline V gene has CDR1 SGHRS and CDR2 YFSETQ.

Turning to this clone: This sequence may be a read error, since a much larger clone differs from it by one base. The chain couples TRBV2 to TRBJ1-6; TRBD1 matches 9 bases. Germline V gene lookup returns CDR1 SNHLY and CDR2 FYNNEI. The CDR3 sequence is 15 residues long. V was pared by 5 bases and J by 7 bases, with 6 bases of the junction left unmatched. The CDR3 region is CASSLTGTGNSPLHF. CDR3 nucleotide sequence: TGTGCCAGCAGTCTTACCGGGACAGGGAATTCACCCCTCCACTTT.